These 8 T cell receptor beta chains were all obtained from the same sample, sequenced in a study of blood T cell repertoires in COVID-19. Assay: immunoSEQ multiplex PCR; the TCRdb copy retains only in-frame clones and omits some. The sample records 250,000 or so clones, about 89% being singletons. Source material: PBMCs or T cells enriched from blood (not recorded which). These receptors were obtained from a human donor in a cohort exposed to, infected with or recovered from COVID-19 (not recorded which). The donor label of this sample is uncertain.

The chain has TRBV27 and TRBJ2-3, with 7 bases that match TRBD1. After removal of 3 bases from V and 8 bases from J, the junction contained 5 bases not matched to a gene. There are 13 residues in the CDR3. Germline V CDR1 and CDR2: MNHEY, SMNVEV (reference sequence). As DNA, the CDR3 is TGTGCCAGCAGTTTCAATGAGGGGGCTACGCAGTATTTT. This codes for CASSFNEGATQYF.

This clone was seen a single time. V gene TRBV20-1 combines with J gene TRBJ1-1; no firm D call. The CDR3 length is 14 residues. Trimming removed 3 bases at V and 0 bases at J, with 11 bases between. CDR1 DFQATT and CDR2 SNEGSKA come from the germline V gene (reference sequence). CDR3 amino acids: CSASLPFMNTEAFF. The CDR3 bases are TGCAGTGCTAGTCTACCCTTCATGAACACTGAAGCTTTCTTT.

The DNA for the CDR3 is TGTGCCACCGGGACTAGCGGGGGTCAGACCCAGTACTTC. This encodes CATGTSGGQTQYF. The chain joins TRBV2 to TRBJ2-5; 14 bases map to TRBD2. The ends lost 10 bases at V and 6 bases at J; junction bases unmatched: 4. The germline gives CDR1 SNHLY, CDR2 FYNNEI. The CDR3 covers 13 residues.

This chain links TRBV19 with TRBJ1-4, with TRBD1 matching 7 bases. Germline CDR1 LNHDA, CDR2 SQIVND (reference sequence). The J segment lost 5 bases and the V segment lost 5 bases, leaving 2 bases of the junction unmatched. The CDR3 runs to 13 residues. The CDR3 DNA sequence: TGTGCCAGTAGTTCACAGGGGAATGAAAAACTGTTTTTT. It codes for CASSSQGNEKLFF. Supplemented by reference TRBV19 and TRBJ1-4, the full variable domain reads DGGITQSPKYLFRKEGQNVTLSCEQNLNHDAMYWYRQDPGQGLRLIYYSQIVNDFQKGDIAEGYSVSREKKESFPLTVTSAQKNPTAFYLCASSSQGNEKLFFGSGTQLSVL.

The chain recombines TRBV2 with TRBJ1-6; D remains unclear. Between the trimmed V and J ends, which lost 5 bases and 6 bases, there was a span of 8 bases. Germline CDR1 and CDR2: SNHLY and FYNNEI. The CDR3 is made up of 13 amino acids. Here the CDR3 DNA reads TGTGCCAGCAGTTATTACAGTAATTCACCCCTCCACTTT. It translates to CASSYYSNSPLHF.

This clone was detected a few times. The V gene is TRBV18, the J gene TRBJ2-3; 8 positions agree with TRBD2. V was clipped by 0 bases and J by 7 bases; unmatched bases: 6. CDR3 size: 15 residues. Germline V gives CDR1 KGHSH, CDR2 LQKENI. The CDR3 loop is CASSPPGLEGNTQYF. CDR3 in DNA: TGTGCCAGCTCACCACCGGGACTAGAAGGGAATACGCAGTATTTT.

The chain joins TRBV5-1 to TRBJ2-2; perhaps TRBD2 as D (6 bases). The CDR3 extends over 17 amino acids. Trimming cost V 1 base and J 2 bases, with 15 bases left between them. Germline V gives CDR1 SGHRS, CDR2 YFSETQ. CDR3 sequence reads: CASSLTGLRGNTGELFF. The CDR3 coding sequence is TGCGCCAGCAGCTTGACTGGGTTGCGGGGAAACACCGGGGAGCTGTTTTTT.

The chain links TRBV5-4 to TRBJ2-2, with 14 bases fitting TRBD2. This CDR3 is 19 amino acids long. Germline CDR1 SGHNT, CDR2 YYREEE (reference sequence). The V and J ends lost 0 bases and 3 bases, in that order; junction bases with no gene match: 7. The CDR3 region is CASSLGPGLAGEDTGELFF. For the CDR3, the DNA is TGTGCCAGCAGCTTGGGACCGGGACTAGCGGGGGAGGACACCGGGGAGCTGTTTTTT.